This T cell receptor beta chain appears in the sequencing data of a study of CD8 T cells in Susac syndrome. Germline CDR1 is MRHNA and CDR2 is SNTAGT. V lost 3 bases to trimming and J lost 6 bases, with 11 bases between them. CDR3 length equals 13 residues. RNA was extracted with the RNeasy kit, and a quantity of roughly 0.45 to 1 ug was reverse transcribed using random hexamers. An immunoSEQ multiplex PCR amplified TCR beta CDR3 over 54 Vbeta and 13 Jbeta. TCRdb reprocessed the immunoSEQ multiplex PCR reads via MiXCR and lists one record per CDR3 protein. The sample lists about 150,000 distinct CDR3 sequences, 95% occurring once.

The origin of this receptor is a human donor with Susac syndrome. The source material was CD4+ T cells from PBMCs. The V call is TRBV6-4, the J call TRBJ1-1; TRBD1 is a possible D gene (5 bases). CDR3 bases: TGTGCCAGCAGTGAGGGGCAGACTGCTGAAGCTTTCTTT. Translating it yields CASSEGQTAEAFF.